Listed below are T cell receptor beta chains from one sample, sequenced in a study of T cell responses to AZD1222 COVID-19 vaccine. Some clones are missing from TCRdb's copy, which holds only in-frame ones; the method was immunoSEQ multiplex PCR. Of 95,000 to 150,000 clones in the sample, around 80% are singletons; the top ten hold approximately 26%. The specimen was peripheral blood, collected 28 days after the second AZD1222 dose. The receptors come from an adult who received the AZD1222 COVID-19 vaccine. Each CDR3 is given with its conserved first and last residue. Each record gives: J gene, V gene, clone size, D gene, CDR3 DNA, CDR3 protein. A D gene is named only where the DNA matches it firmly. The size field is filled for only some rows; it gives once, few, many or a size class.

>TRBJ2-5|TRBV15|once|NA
TGTGCCACCAGCAGAGGGGGAGGACGGAAGGAGACCCAGTACTTC
CATSRGGGRKETQYF
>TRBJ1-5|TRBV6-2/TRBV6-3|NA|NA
TGTGCCAGCAGTTATTTACAGGGAGCATTTCAGCCCCAGCATTTT
CASSYLQGAFQPQHF
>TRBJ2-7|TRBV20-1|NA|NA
TGCAGTGCTAGTGGGGGGAATTCCGGATCCTACGAGCAGTACTTC
CSASGGNSGSYEQYF
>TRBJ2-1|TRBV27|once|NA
TGTGCCAGCAGTCCGATCGCCAGGGCGCGCGTGTACAATGAGCAGTTCTTC
CASSPIARARVYNEQFF
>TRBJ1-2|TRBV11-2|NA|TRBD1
TGTGCCAGCAGCTTAGGGACAGGGTTCGGTCACTATGGCTACACCTTC
CASSLGTGFGHYGYTF
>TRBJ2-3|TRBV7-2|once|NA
TGTGCCAGCAGCTACCGGGTCACAGATACGCAGTATTTT
CASSYRVTDTQYF
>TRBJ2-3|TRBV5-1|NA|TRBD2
TGCGCCAGCAGCTTGGAACTAGCGGGTTCGGGCACAGATACGCAGTATTTT
CASSLELAGSGTDTQYF
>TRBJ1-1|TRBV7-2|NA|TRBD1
TGTGCCAGCAGCTACCCAGACAGGGGAGAAGCTTTCTTT
CASSYPDRGEAFF
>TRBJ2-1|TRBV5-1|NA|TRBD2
TGCGCCAGCAGCTTGGAAGCGGGGGGTTACGATGAGCAGTTCTTC
CASSLEAGGYDEQFF
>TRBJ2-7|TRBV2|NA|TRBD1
TGTGCCAGCAGGGTGGGACAGCCGGGCTCCTACGAGCAGTACTTC
CASRVGQPGSYEQYF
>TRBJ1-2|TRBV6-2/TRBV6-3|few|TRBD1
TGTGCCAGCAGTTGGGACAGGGGGCCTGGCTACACCTTC
CASSWDRGPGYTF
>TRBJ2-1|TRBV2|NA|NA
TGTGCCAGCACCGCCGAGACGGGGGCGCGAAGTGAGCAGTTCTTC
CASTAETGARSEQFF
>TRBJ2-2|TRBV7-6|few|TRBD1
TGTGCCAGCAGCTTAGCCGGGACAGCGAACACCGGGGAGCTGTTTTTT
CASSLAGTANTGELFF
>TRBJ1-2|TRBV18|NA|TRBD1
TGTGCCAGCTCACCACGGACAGGGGATGGCTACACCTTC
CASSPRTGDGYTF
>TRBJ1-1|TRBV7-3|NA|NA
TGTGCCAGCAGCTTAACATCCTCGGGGAGAGCTTTCTTT
CASSLTSSGRAFF
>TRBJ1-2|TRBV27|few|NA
TGTGCCAGCAGTCCCTGGCAACTGGGCTATGGCTACACCTTC
CASSPWQLGYGYTF
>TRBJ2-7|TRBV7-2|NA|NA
TGTGCCAGCAGCCTCAGGACGTTAGAGCAGTACTTC
CASSLRTLEQYF
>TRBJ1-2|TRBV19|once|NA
TGTGCCAGTAGTCCCCTAGGACTACAGGGCAGAAGTGGCTACACCTTC
CASSPLGLQGRSGYTF
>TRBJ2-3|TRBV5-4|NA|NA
TGTGCCAGCAGCTTGGTGGAGAGAGGGTATACGCAGTATTTT
CASSLVERGYTQYF
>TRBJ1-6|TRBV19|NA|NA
TGTGCCAGTAGTAACGTCAATTCACCCCTCCACTTT
CASSNVNSPLHF
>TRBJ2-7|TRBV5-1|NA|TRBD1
TGCGCCAGCAGCTCGGGACAGATAGTCGACGAGCAGTACTTC
CASSSGQIVDEQYF
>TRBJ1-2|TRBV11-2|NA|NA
TGTGCCAGCAGCAAAGGGGGGTCGGACTATGGCTACACCTTC
CASSKGGSDYGYTF
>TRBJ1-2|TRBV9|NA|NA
TGTGCCAGCAGCGTGGAGGCTTCAGCAGGTACCTATGGCTACACCTTC
CASSVEASAGTYGYTF
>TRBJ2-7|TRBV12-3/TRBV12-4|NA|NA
TGTGCCAGCCAACTTAGAGAAGGGGCCGAGCAGTACTTC
CASQLREGAEQYF
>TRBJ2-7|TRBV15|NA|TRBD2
TGTGCCACCAGCAGGGGGGGGACTGGTTCCTACGAGCAGTACTTC
CATSRGGTGSYEQYF
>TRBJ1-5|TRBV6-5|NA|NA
TGTGCCAGCAGTTACGATCAGGCTCACCAGCCCCAGCATTTT
CASSYDQAHQPQHF
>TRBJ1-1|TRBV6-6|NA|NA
TGTGCCAGCAGTCAGGAACATGGGGGGAAAGCGGACACTGAAGCTTTCTTT
CASSQEHGGKADTEAFF
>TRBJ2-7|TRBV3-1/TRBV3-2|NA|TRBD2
TGTGCCAGCAGCCCTTCGCGGACTAGGGGCTACGAGCAGTACTTC
CASSPSRTRGYEQYF
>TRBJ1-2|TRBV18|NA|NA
TGTGCCAGCTCACTACAGGGTACCACTAACTATGGCTACACCTTC
CASSLQGTTNYGYTF
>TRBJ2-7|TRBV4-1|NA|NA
TGCGCCAGCAGCCAACTCCCCTTGGACGAGCAGTACTTC
CASSQLPLDEQYF
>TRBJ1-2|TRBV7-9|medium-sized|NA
TGTGCCAGCAGCCGACCCCTATATGGCTACACCTTC
CASSRPLYGYTF
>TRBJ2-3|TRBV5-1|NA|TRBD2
TGCGCCAGCGGCCGCGCCGGGACTAGGGGTGATACGCAGTATTTT
CASGRAGTRGDTQYF
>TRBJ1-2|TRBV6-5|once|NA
TGTGCCAGCAGATCCCCTGACGGGAAAGGCTACACCTTC
CASRSPDGKGYTF
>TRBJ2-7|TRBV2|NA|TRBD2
TGTGCCAGCAGTTCCGGGACTAGAGTTTCCTACGAGCAGTACTTC
CASSSGTRVSYEQYF
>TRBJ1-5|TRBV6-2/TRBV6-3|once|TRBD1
TGTGCCAGCAGTTCGAGTGACAGGGGGTTGAATCAGCCCCAGCATTTT
CASSSSDRGLNQPQHF
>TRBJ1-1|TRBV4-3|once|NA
TGCGCCAGCAGCCAAGATTACAGGAACACTGAAGCTTTCTTT
CASSQDYRNTEAFF
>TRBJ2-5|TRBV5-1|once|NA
TGCGCCAGCAGTGAAGGCAGCCAAGAGACCCAGTACTTC
CASSEGSQETQYF
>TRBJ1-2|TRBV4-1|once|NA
TGCGCCAGCAGCCAAGGCGGCAGCTACTATGGCTACACCTTC
CASSQGGSYYGYTF
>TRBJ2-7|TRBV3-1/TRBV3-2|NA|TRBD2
TGTGCCAGCAGCCACGGCGGGGGGACCTACGAGCAGTACTTC
CASSHGGGTYEQYF
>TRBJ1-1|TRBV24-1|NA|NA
TGTGCCACCCAAGGGGGGGGCAACACTGAAGCTTTCTTT
CATQGGGNTEAFF
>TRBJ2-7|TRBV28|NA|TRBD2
TGTGCCAGCAGTTTCCGGGGGGGGGACGAGCAGTACTTC
CASSFRGGDEQYF
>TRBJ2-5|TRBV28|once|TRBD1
TGTGCCAGCAGTTATCACAGGGGGCTAGAATCGGAGACCCAGTACTTC
CASSYHRGLESETQYF
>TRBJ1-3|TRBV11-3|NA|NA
TGTGCCAGCAGCGAGGGATTCTCTGGAAACACCATATATTTT
CASSEGFSGNTIYF
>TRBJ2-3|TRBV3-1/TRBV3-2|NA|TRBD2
TGTGCCAGCAGCCGCCGGGGAGGGGCAGATACGCAGTATTTT
CASSRRGGADTQYF
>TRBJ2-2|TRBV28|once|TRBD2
TGTGCCAGCTTGGGACTAGCGGGGGGCATGAAAGGCCGGGAGCTGTTTTTT
CASLGLAGGMKGRELFF
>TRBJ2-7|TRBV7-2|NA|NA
TGTGCCAGCAGCTTAGGAGTCGCCTACGAGCAGTACTTC
CASSLGVAYEQYF
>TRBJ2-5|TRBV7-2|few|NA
TGTGCCAGCAACATCCTCGGGCTAGCAGAGACCCAGTACTTC
CASNILGLAETQYF
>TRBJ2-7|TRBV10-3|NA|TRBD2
TGTGCCATCAGTGAGTCCCCGACTAGCTCGGCCTACGAGCAGTACTTC
CAISESPTSSAYEQYF
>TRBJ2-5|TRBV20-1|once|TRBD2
TGCAGTGCTAGTCTGCGGGGGGACCAAGAGACCCAGTACTTC
CSASLRGDQETQYF
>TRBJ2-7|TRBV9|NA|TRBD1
TGTGCCAGCAGCGGCGGACAGGAGTCCTACGAGCAGTACTTC
CASSGGQESYEQYF
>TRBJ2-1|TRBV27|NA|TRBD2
TGTGCCAGCAGTTTACCTCCTAGCGGGGGGAAGTATGAGCAGTTCTTC
CASSLPPSGGKYEQFF
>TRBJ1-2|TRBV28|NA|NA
TGTGCCAGCAGTTTAAGCAGGGACCCATACGACTATGGCTACACCTTC
CASSLSRDPYDYGYTF